What follows describes a single T cell receptor beta chain. As yet, its antigen is unknown. Some clones are missing from TCRdb's copy, which holds only in-frame ones; the method was immunoSEQ multiplex PCR. This table has more than 95,000 clones, roughly 91% appearing once. From germline, CDR1 is SEHNR and CDR2 FQNEAQ (reference sequence). The V and J ends lost 5 bases and 14 bases respectively, with 12 bases between them. The CDR3 is made up of 11 amino acids. The data belong to a study of T cell responses to AZD1222 COVID-19 vaccine. General observations from the study: Spike-specific TCR breadth and depth were elevated following two AZD1222 doses.

The input for sequencing was peripheral blood, taken on day 0 of AZD1222 vaccination. The clonotype originates from an adult in good health. The chain recombines TRBV7-9 with TRBJ1-4; the D is unclear. The CDR3 is CASSIRARLFF. As DNA, the CDR3 is TGTGCCAGCAGCATACGGGCTAGGCTGTTTTTT.